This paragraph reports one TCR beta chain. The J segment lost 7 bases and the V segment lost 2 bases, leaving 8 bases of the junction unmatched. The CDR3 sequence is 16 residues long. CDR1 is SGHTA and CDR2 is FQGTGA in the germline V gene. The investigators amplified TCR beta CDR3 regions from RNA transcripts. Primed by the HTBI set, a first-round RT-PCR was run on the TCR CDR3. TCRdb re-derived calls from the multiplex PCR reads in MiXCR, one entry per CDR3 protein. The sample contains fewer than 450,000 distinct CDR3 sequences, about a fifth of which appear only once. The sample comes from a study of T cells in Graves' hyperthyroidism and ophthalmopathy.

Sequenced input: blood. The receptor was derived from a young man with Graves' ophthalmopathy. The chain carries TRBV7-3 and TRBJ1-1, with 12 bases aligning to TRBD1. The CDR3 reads CASSLGDRDRGLEAFF. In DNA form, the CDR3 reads TGTGCCAGCAGCTTAGGCGACCGGGACAGGGGGCTTGAAGCTTTCTTT.